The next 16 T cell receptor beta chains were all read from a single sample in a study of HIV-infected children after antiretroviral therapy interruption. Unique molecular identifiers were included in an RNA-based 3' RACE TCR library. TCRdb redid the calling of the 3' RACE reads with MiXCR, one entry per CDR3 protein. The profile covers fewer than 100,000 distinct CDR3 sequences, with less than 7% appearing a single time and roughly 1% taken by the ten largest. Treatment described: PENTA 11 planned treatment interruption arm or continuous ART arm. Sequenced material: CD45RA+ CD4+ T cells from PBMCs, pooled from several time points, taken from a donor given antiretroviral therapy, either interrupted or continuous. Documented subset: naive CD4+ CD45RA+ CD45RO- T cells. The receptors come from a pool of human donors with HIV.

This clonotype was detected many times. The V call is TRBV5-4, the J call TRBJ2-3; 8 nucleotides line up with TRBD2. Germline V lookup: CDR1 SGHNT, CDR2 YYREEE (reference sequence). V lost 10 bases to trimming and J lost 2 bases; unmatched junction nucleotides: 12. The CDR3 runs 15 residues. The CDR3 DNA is TGTGCCGGTACTAGCGGACGGCCAAACACAGATACGCAGTATTTT. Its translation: CAGTSGRPNTDTQYF.

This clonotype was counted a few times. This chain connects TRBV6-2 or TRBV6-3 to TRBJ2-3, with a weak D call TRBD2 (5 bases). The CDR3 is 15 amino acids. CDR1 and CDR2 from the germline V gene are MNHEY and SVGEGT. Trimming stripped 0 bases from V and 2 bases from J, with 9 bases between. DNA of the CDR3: TGTGCCAGCAGTTACTCGGACTTTTACACAGATACGCAGTATTTT. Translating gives CASSYSDFYTDTQYF.

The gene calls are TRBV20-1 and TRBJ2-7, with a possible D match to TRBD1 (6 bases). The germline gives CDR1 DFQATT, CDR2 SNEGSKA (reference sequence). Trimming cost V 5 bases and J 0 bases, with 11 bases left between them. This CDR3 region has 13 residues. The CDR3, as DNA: TGCAGTGCTCACGACAGGAGCTCCTACGAGCAGTACTTC. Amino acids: CSAHDRSSYEQYF.

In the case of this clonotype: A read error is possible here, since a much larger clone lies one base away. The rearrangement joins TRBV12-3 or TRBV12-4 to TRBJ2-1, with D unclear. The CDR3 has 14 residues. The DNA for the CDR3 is TGTGCCAGCTGTGAACTGGGGTCCTCCAATGAGCAGTTCTTC. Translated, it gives CASCELGSSNEQFF.

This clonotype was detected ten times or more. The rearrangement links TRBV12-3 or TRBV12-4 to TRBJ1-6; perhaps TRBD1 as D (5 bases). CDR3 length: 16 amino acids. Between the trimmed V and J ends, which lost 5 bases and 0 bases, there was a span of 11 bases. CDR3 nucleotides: TGTGCCAGCAGTCTCCAGGGACTCTCCTATAATTCACCCCTCCACTTT. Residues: CASSLQGLSYNSPLHF.

The CDR3 spells CASSLGRVEQYF. The CDR3 region has the DNA TGTGCCAGCAGCTTGGGCAGGGTCGAGCAGTACTTC. The gene calls are TRBV5-6 and TRBJ2-7; tentative D call: TRBD1 (5 bases). The CDR3 covers 12 residues. The V and J ends lost 0 bases and 6 bases respectively, with 7 bases between them. The germline V gene has CDR1 SGHDT and CDR2 YYEEEE.

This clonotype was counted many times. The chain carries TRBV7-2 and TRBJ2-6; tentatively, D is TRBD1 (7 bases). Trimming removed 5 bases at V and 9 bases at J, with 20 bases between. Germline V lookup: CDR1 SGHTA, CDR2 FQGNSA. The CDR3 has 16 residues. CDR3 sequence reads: CASSPQWAGGGNVLTF. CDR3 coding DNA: TGTGCCAGCAGCCCCCAATGGGCAGGGGGAGGCAACGTCCTGACTTTC.

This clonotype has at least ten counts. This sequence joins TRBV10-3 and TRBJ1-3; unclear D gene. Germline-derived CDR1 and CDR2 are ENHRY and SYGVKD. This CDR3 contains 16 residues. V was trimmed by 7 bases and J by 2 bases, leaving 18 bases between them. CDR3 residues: CAITPKGASPGNTIYF. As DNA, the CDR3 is TGTGCCATCACCCCCAAGGGAGCTTCTCCTGGAAACACCATATATTTT.

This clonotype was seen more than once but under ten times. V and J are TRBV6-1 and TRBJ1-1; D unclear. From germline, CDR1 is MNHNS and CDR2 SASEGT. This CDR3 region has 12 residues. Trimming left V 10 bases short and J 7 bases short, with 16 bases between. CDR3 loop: CATHGGYYEAFF. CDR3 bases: TGTGCCACCCACGGAGGGTATTATGAAGCTTTCTTT.

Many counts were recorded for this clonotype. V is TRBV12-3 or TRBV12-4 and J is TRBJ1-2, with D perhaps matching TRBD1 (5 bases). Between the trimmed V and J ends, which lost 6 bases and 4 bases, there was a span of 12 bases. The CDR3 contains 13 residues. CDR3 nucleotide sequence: TGTGCCAGCAGCCAGGGTATCGGCTATGGCTACACCTTC. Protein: CASSQGIGYGYTF.

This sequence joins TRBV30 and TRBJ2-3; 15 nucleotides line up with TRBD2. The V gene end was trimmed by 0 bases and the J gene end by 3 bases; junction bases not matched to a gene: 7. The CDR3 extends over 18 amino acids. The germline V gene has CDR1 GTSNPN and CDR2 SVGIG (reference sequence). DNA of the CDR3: TGTGCCTGGAGTGTATCTAGGACTAGCGGGGGGGCGACAGATACGCAGTATTTT. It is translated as CAWSVSRTSGGATDTQYF.

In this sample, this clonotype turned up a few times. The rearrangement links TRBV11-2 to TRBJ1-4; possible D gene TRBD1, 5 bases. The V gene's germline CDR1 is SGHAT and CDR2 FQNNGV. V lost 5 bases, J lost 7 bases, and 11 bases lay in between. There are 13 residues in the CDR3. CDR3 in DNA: TGTGCCAGCAGCCACCGCGGGGGTGAAAAACTGTTTTTT. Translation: CASSHRGGEKLFF.

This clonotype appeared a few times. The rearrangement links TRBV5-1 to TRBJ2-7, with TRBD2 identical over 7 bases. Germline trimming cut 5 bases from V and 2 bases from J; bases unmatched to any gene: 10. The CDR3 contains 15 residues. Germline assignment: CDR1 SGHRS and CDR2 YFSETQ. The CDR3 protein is CASSYVAGDTYEQYF. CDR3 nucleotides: TGCGCCAGCAGTTATGTTGCGGGAGATACCTACGAGCAGTACTTC. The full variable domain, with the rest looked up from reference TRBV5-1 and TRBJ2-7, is KAGVTQTPRYLIKTRGQQVTLSCSPISGHRSVSWYQQTPGQGLQFLFEYFSETQRNKGNFPGRFSGRQFSNSRSEMNVSTLELGDSALYLCASSYVAGDTYEQYFGPGTRLTVT.

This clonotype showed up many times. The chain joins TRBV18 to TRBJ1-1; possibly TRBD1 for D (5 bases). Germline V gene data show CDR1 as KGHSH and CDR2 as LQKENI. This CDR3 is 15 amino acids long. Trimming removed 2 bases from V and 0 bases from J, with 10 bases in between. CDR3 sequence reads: CASSPVVTVNTEAFF. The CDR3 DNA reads TGTGCCAGCTCACCAGTAGTGACAGTGAACACTGAAGCTTTCTTT.

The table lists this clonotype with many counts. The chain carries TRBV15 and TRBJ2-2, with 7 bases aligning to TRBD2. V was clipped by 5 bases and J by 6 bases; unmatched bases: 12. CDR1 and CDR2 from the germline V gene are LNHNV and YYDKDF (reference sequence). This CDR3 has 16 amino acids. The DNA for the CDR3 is TGTGCCACCAGCCGCCAGACTAACGGGAGGTCCGGGGAGCTGTTTTTT. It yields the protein CATSRQTNGRSGELFF.

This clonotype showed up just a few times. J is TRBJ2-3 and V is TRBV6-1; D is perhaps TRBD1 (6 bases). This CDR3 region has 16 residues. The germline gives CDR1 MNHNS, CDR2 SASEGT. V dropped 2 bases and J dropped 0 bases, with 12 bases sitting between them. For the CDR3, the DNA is TGTGCCAGCAGTGAATCCGGGACAAGAAGCACAGATACGCAGTATTTT. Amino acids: CASSESGTRSTDTQYF.